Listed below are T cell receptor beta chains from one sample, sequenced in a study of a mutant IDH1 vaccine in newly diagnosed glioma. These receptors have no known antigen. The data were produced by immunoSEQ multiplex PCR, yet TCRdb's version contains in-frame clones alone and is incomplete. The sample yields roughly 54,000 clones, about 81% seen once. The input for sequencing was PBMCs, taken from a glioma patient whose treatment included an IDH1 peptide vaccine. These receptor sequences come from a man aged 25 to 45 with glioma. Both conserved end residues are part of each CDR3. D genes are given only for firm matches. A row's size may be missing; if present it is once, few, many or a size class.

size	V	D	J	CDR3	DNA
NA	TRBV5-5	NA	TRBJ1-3	CASSRALKGSGNTIYF	TGTGCCAGCAGCCGGGCCCTGAAGGGCTCTGGAAACACCATATATTTT
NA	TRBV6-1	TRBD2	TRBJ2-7	CASSIAGDYEQYF	TGTGCCAGCAGTATAGCGGGGGACTACGAGCAGTACTTC
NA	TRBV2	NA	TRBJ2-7	CASKDIVKGPYEQYF	TGTGCCAGCAAGGATATTGTCAAGGGCCCCTACGAGCAGTACTTC
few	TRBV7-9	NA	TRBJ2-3	CASSFDRTQYF	TGTGCCAGCAGCTTTGACCGAACGCAGTATTTT
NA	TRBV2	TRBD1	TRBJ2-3	CASRQGARMRNTDTQYF	TGTGCCAGCCGACAGGGGGCGCGTATGAGAAACACAGATACGCAGTATTTT
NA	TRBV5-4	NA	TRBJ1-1	CASSLGTLNTEAFF	TGTGCCAGCAGCTTGGGGACACTGAACACTGAAGCTTTCTTT
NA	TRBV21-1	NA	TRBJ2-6	CASSTWDSLSGANVLTF	TGTGCCAGCAGCACCTGGGACAGCCTCTCTGGGGCCAACGTCCTGACTTTC
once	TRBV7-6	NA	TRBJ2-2	CASSLYANTGELFF	TGTGCCAGCAGCTTATACGCGAACACCGGGGAGCTGTTTTTT
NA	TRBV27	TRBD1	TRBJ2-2	CASSWRDRVAGGKNTGELFF	TGTGCCAGCAGTTGGCGGGACAGGGTGGCGGGTGGAAAGAACACCGGGGAGCTGTTTTTT
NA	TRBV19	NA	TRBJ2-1	CASSAPRDSSYNEQFF	TGTGCCAGTAGTGCACCCAGGGATAGCTCCTACAATGAGCAGTTCTTC
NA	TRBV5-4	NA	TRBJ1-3	CASSRAPTSSGNTIYF	TGTGCCAGCAGCCGGGCGCCCACTAGCTCTGGAAACACCATATATTTT
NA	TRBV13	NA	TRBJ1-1	CASSLSLRSEVHAEAFF	TGTGCCAGCTCGCTTAGCTTGCGTTCGGAGGTTCACGCTGAAGCTTTCTTT
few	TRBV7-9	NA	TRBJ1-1	CASSLVQGRTEAFF	TGTGCCAGCAGCTTAGTTCAGGGGCGGACTGAAGCTTTCTTT
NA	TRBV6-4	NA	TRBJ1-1	CASSEGENTEAFF	TGTGCCAGCAGTGAGGGGGAAAACACTGAAGCTTTCTTT
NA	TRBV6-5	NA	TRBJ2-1	CASSPDYQYNEQFF	TGTGCCAGCAGCCCGGACTACCAATACAATGAGCAGTTCTTC
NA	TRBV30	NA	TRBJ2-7	CAWSGVLAYEQYF	TGTGCCTGGAGTGGCGTCTTGGCCTACGAGCAGTACTTC
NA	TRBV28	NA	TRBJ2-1	CASEGSSMSSYNEQFF	TGTGCCAGCGAGGGGAGCTCCATGTCTTCCTACAATGAGCAGTTCTTC
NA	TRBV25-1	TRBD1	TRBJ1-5	CASRQDRQGMEQPQHF	TGTGCCAGCAGGCAAGATCGACAGGGTATGGAGCAGCCCCAGCATTTT
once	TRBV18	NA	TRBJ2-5	CASSTRIQETQYF	TGTGCCAGCTCAACCAGGATTCAAGAGACCCAGTACTTC
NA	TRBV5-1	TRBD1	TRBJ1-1	CASSLVGGPEAFF	TGCGCCAGCAGCTTGGTAGGGGGCCCTGAAGCTTTCTTT